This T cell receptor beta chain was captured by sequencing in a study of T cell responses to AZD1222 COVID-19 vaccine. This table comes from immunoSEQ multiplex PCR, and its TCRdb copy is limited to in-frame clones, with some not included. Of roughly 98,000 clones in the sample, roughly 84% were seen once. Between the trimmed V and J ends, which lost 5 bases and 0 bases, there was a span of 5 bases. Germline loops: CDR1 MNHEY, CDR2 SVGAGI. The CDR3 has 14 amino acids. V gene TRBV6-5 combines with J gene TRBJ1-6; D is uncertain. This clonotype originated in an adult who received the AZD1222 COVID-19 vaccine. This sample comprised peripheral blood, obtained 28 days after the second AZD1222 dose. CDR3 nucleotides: TGTGCCAGCAGTCCCGGCTCCTATAATTCACCCCTCCACTTT. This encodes CASSPGSYNSPLHF.